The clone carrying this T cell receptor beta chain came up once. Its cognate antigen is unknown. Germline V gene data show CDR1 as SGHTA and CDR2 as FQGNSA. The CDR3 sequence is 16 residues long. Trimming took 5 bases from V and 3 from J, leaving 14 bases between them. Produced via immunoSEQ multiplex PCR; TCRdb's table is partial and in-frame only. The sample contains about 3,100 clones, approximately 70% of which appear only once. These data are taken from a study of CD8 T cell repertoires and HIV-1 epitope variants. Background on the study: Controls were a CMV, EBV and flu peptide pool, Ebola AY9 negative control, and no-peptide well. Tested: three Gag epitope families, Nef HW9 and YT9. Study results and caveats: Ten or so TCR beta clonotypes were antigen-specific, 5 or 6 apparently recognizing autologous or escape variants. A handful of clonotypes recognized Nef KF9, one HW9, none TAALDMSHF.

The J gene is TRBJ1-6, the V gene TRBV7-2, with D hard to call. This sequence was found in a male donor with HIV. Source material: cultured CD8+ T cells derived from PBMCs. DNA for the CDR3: TGTGCCAGCAGCGCCGGTCTGCAGCTCTATAATTCACCCCTCCACTTT. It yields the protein CASSAGLQLYNSPLHF.